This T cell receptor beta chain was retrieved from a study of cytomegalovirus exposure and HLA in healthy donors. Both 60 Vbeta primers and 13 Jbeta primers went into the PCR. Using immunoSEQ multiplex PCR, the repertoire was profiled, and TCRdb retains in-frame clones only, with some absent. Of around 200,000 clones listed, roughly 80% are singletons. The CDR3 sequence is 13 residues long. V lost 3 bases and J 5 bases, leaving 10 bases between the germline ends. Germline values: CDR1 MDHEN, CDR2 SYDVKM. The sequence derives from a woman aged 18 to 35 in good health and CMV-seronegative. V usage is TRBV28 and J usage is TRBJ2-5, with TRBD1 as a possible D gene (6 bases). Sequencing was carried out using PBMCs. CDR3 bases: TGTGCCAGCAGTTTCAGGGGACGGGAGACCCAGTACTTC. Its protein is CASSFRGRETQYF. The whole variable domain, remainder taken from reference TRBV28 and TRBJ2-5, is DVKVTQSSRYLVKRTGEKVFLECVQDMDHENMFWYRQDPGLGLRLIYFSYDVKMKEKGDIPEGYSVSREKKERFSLILESASTNQTSMYLCASSFRGRETQYFGPGTRLLVL.